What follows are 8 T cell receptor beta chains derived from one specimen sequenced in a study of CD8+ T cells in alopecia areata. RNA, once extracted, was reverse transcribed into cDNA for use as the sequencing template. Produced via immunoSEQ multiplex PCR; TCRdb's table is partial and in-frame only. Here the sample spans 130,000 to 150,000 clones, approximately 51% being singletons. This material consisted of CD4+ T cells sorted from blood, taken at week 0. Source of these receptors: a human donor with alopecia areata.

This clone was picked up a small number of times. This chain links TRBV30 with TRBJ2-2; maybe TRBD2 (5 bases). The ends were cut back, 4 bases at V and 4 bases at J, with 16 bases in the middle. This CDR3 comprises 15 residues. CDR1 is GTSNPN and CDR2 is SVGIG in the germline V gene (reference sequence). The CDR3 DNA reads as TGTGCCTGGAAGCGGACTGCCGCCCCCACCGGGGAGCTGTTTTTT. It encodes CAWKRTAAPTGELFF.

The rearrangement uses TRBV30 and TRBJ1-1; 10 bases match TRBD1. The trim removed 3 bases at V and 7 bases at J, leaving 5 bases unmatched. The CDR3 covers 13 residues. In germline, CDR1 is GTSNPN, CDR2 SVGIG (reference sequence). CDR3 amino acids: CAWRVGQGIEAFF. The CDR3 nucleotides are TGTGCCTGGAGGGTGGGACAGGGGATTGAAGCTTTCTTT.

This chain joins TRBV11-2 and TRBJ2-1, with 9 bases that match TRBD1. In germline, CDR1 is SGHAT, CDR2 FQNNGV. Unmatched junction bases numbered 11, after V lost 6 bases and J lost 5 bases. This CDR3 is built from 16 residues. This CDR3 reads CASRQLRGQGHNEQFF. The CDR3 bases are TGTGCCAGCAGACAACTGCGGGGACAGGGACACAATGAGCAGTTCTTC.

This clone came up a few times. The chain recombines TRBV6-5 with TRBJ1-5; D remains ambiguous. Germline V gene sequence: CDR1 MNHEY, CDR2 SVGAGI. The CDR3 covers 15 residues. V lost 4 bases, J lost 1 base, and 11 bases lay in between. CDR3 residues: CASSSRHLSNQPQHF. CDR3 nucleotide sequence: TGTGCCAGCAGTTCCAGACACTTGAGCAATCAGCCCCAGCATTTT.

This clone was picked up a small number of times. CDR3 region: CASSEAPGTRHF. The CDR3 nucleotides read TGTGCCAGCAGTGAAGCGCCTGGGACCCGGCATTTT. The chain employs TRBV6-5 and TRBJ1-5, with a possible D match to TRBD1 (5 bases). The germline gives CDR1 MNHEY, CDR2 SVGAGI. The CDR3 contains 12 residues. Trimming cost V 5 bases and J 15 bases, with 17 bases left between them.

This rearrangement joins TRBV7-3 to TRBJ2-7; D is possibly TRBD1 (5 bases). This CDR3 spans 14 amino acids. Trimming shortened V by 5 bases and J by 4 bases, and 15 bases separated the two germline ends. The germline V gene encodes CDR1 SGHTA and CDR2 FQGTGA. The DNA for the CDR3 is TGTGCCAGCAGCGGGCCAGGGCAGGCTTACGAGCAGTACTTC. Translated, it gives CASSGPGQAYEQYF. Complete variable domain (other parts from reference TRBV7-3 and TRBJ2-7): GAGVSQTPSNKVTEKGKYVELRCDPISGHTALYWYRQSLGQGPEFLIYFQGTGAADDSGLPNDRFFAVRPEGSVSTLKIQRTERGDSAVYLCASSGPGQAYEQYFGPGTRLTVT.

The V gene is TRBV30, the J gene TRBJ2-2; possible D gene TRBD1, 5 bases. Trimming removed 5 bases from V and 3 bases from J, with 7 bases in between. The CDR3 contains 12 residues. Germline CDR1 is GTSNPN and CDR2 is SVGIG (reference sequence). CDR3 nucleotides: TGTGCCTGGCAACAGGACACCGGGGAGCTGTTTTTT. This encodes CAWQQDTGELFF.

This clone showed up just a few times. The CDR3 sequence: CSVTGGPGGYTF. The CDR3 DNA reads as TGCAGCGTCACAGGGGGCCCGGGTGGCTACACCTTC. The chain couples TRBV29-1 to TRBJ1-2, with 9 nucleotides matching TRBD1. J gave up 7 bases and V 6 bases, and 6 bases lay outside the gene matches. CDR1 and CDR2 from the germline V gene are SQVTM and ANQGSEA. CDR3 length equals 12 residues.